This TCR beta chain was captured in a study of human T cells and chemical hapten exposure. Study context: Sensitizing treatment utilized 2% DPC over a 2 cm by 2 cm portion of upper inner arm skin. Readings were taken at 6 days from patch tests that had applied 0.01% DPC to the upper back. Slight volume differences across pooled libraries mainly accounted for varying per-sample TCR yields.

Time point given: patch test 1, 2 weeks after DPC sensitization. The sample's treatment: therapeutic diphenylcyclopropenone sensitization with weekly scalp DPC. This clonotype was seen many times. TCRdb re-derived calls from the RACE reads in MiXCR, one entry per CDR3 protein. The data contain about 380,000 distinct CDR3 sequences, more than 4.5% of them singletons. This CDR3 has 14 amino acids. Germline trimming cut 6 bases from V and 8 bases from J; bases unmatched to any gene: 7. Here the sequenced sample was whole blood, taken in connection with sensitization to the hapten diphenylcyclopropenone (DPC). The origin of this receptor is a woman in her forties or fifties with alopecia areata. Some clones in this sample may be carry-over from other donors' samples. The chain joins TRBV12-3 or TRBV12-4 to TRBJ1-4, with 9 bases lining up with TRBD1. The CDR3 loop reads CASRRTGAREKLFF. CDR3 in DNA: TGTGCCAGCAGGCGGACAGGGGCTCGGGAAAAACTGTTTTTT.